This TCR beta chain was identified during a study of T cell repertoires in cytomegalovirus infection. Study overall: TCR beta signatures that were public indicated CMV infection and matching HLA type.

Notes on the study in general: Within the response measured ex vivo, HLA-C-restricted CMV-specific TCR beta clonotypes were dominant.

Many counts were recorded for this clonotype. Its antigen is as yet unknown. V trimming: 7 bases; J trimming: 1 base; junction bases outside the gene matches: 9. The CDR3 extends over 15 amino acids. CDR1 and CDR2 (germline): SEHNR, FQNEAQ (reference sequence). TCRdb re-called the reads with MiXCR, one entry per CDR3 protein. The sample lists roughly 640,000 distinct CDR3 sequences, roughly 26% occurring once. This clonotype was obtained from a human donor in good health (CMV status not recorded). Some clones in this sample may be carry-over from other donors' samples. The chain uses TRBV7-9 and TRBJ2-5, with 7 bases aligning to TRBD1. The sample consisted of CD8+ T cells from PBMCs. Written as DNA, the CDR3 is TGTGCCAGCACCCGTCCGGGACAGAGCCAAGAGACCCAGTACTTC. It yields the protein CASTRPGQSQETQYF.